This is a list of T cell receptor beta chains from one sample in a study of identical twins. TCRdb reprocessed the 5' RACE reads via MiXCR and lists one record per CDR3 protein. This sample yields about 520,000 distinct CDR3 sequences, of which roughly a fifth are seen a single time; roughly 0.91% belongs to the top ten. These records were also assigned to another study, of T cells expressing NK-cell markers.

Sequences were obtained from CD4+ T cells sorted from blood. The origin of the receptors is a woman under 30 in good health. Each CDR3 is given with its conserved first and last residue. The order of the fields is clone size, D gene, CDR3 length, V gene, J gene, CDR3 protein. D genes are given only for firm matches. Size values are once, few and many counts, or a class for expanded clones, and some rows have none.

.,.,16,TRBV9,TRBJ2-7,CASSPQGAHRAYEQYF
.,.,14,TRBV7-9,TRBJ2-4,CASSPKAGQNIQYF
.,.,12,TRBV10-3,TRBJ2-5,CAISASTETQYF
few,TRBD1,17,TRBV5-1,TRBJ2-5,CASSLELRQGRRETQYF
.,TRBD2,16,TRBV5-4,TRBJ2-3,CASRETSGTSTDTQYF
few,.,15,TRBV4-3,TRBJ1-1,CASSQVGAANTEAFF
.,.,14,TRBV6-1,TRBJ2-7,CASTTPEGFYEQYF
.,TRBD2,14,TRBV20-1,TRBJ2-7,CSARVAGVSYEQYF
.,.,14,TRBV5-1,TRBJ2-7,CASSRSGTLIEQYF
.,TRBD2,13,TRBV12-5,TRBJ2-7,CASGFRGGYEQYF
once,.,14,TRBV6-5,TRBJ2-5,CASSWTELGETQYF
.,TRBD2,15,TRBV18,TRBJ2-1,CASSPTGTSVHEQFF
.,TRBD1,13,TRBV20-1,TRBJ2-5,CSARGPDRLGQYF
.,TRBD1,15,TRBV5-1,TRBJ2-3,CASSLQGAPTDTQYF
.,TRBD2,15,TRBV9,TRBJ2-3,CASSTTPTSQDTQYF
.,.,13,TRBV30,TRBJ2-3,CAWSEGFQVTQYF
.,TRBD2,15,TRBV18,TRBJ2-1,CASSPGTSGRHEQFF
few,.,16,TRBV5-1,TRBJ2-1,CASSSVGLSSYNEQFF
few,.,13,TRBV10-3,TRBJ1-1,CAISDRANTEAFF
few,TRBD1,20,TRBV24-1,TRBJ1-2,CATSDSPGADRNQFNYGYTF
.,.,13,TRBV5-1,TRBJ1-2,CASSLLWGDGYTF
.,TRBD1,15,TRBV5-1,TRBJ1-1,CASSRGGRGQTEAFF
.,.,16,TRBV10-1,TRBJ2-1,CASSLGRGSGRNEQFF
.,TRBD2,13,TRBV7-6,TRBJ2-7,CASSFSGAYEQYF
many,.,15,TRBV4-3,TRBJ2-7,CASSQELAPTYEQYF
many,.,16,TRBV9,TRBJ1-1,CASSVDLNPRWAEAFF
few,.,14,TRBV5-1,TRBJ2-1,CASSSTRGSNEQFF
.,.,15,TRBV6-6,TRBJ2-7,CASSTARTETYEQYF
few,.,15,TRBV9,TRBJ1-2,CASSVVEGLSGGYTF
.,.,14,TRBV3-1,TRBJ1-2,CASSRIVGFYGYTF
.,.,15,TRBV2,TRBJ2-1,CASRFERGSYNEQFF
few,.,12,TRBV12-3/TRBV12-4,TRBJ1-2,CASSLVASGYTF
few,TRBD2,16,TRBV5-1,TRBJ2-3,CASSGGTSGNTDTQYF
.,.,15,TRBV12-3/TRBV12-4,TRBJ2-2,CASSLGLEGSGELFF
.,TRBD2,15,TRBV6-1,TRBJ2-2,CASEETGGPNGELFF
few,.,11,TRBV10-3,TRBJ2-1,CAISDGTVQFF
.,.,14,TRBV12-3/TRBV12-4,TRBJ1-2,CASSPMTGVHGYTF
.,TRBD1,15,TRBV5-6,TRBJ1-1,CASSLPGQVNTEAFF
.,.,14,TRBV7-2,TRBJ2-5,CASSGRTGFETQYF
few,.,14,TRBV3-1,TRBJ2-7,CASSQDLTTAEQYF
.,.,16,TRBV7-2,TRBJ1-2,CASSLGYGSGRRGYTF
.,TRBD2,17,TRBV6-1,TRBJ2-2,CASSKPGLAGLGGELFF
few,.,14,TRBV20-1,TRBJ2-5,CSAHLGPPMETQYF
.,.,14,TRBV9,TRBJ2-2,CASSARGPTGELFF
.,.,14,TRBV2,TRBJ1-2,CARKDKMGPYGYTF
few,TRBD2,17,TRBV7-6,TRBJ2-1,CASSLGGKGGGYNEQFF
few,.,15,TRBV6-5,TRBJ2-7,CASSYSIYGVNEQYF
few,TRBD2,17,TRBV18,TRBJ2-1,CASSDRPSGPSYNEQFF
few,TRBD1,18,TRBV24-1,TRBJ1-1,CATSDRLDRDRRGLEAFF